This T cell receptor (beta chain) stems from a study of T cells in Graves' hyperthyroidism and ophthalmopathy. This clonotype was detected many times. No antigen is known for it. Study conclusions and caveats: Most thyroid clonotypes expanded above 0.001 appeared in blood too.

After removal of 6 bases from V and 6 bases from J, the junction contained 13 bases not matched to a gene. This CDR3 has 15 amino acids. CDR1 is MDHEN and CDR2 is SYDVKM in the germline V gene. Across 18 months, stable Graves' hyperthyroidism was marked by no progression to ophthalmopathy. Exclusion criteria comprised uncontrolled infection, other autoimmune disease, pregnancy or lactation. Clinicians diagnosed patients from clinical symptoms, serum thyroxine and TRAb, thyroid ultrasound and orbital computed tomography. Regions amplified from RNA transcripts were the TCR beta CDR3 regions. With the HTBI primer set, the TCR CDR3 went through a first round of RT-PCR. TCRdb reprocessed the multiplex PCR reads via MiXCR and lists one record per CDR3 protein. Among about 620,000 distinct CDR3 sequences listed, 15% to 20% were seen once.

This sequence joins TRBV28 and TRBJ1-2; 7 bases match TRBD1. This TCR was recovered from a woman in her twenties or thirties with Graves' hyperthyroidism. Sequenced input: blood. CDR3 protein: CASSPTGTVGNGYTF. The CDR3, as DNA: TGTGCCAGCAGCCCCACCGGGACAGTGGGGAATGGCTACACCTTC.